The 29 T cell receptor beta chains reported below all come from one sample, sequenced in a study of human T cells and chemical hapten exposure. TCRdb re-called the RACE reads through MiXCR, storing one row per CDR3 protein. The table has a few hundred thousand distinct CDR3 sequences, about 6.9% seen once. The time point is: patch test 2, 6 weeks after DPC sensitization. As for treatment: therapeutic diphenylcyclopropenone sensitization with weekly scalp DPC. This material consisted of whole blood, taken in connection with sensitization to the hapten diphenylcyclopropenone (DPC). The receptors originated from a woman aged 18-29 years with alopecia areata. Some clones in this sample may be carry-over from other donors' samples.

This chain connects TRBV6-1 to TRBJ2-7; 8 bases line up with TRBD1. The CDR3 totals 14 residues. V shed 2 bases, J shed 3 bases, and the junction held 3 bases outside the gene matches. From germline, CDR1 is MNHNS and CDR2 SASEGT. The CDR3 here is CASSEWTGIYEQYF. CDR3 DNA sequence: TGTGCCAGCAGTGAATGGACAGGGATCTACGAGCAGTACTTC.

This clonotype has only a few counts. This rearrangement joins TRBV7-9 to TRBJ1-2; D gene unclear. V was clipped by 6 bases and J by 8 bases, with 22 bases between them. The germline V gene has CDR1 SEHNR and CDR2 FQNEAQ (reference sequence). The CDR3 sequence is 15 residues long. The DNA for the CDR3 is TGTGCCAGCAGGGTCAGAATGAAGGATTCGTGGGGCTACACCTTC. This encodes CASRVRMKDSWGYTF.

The V and J genes are TRBV20-1 and TRBJ2-3; D is ambiguous. The V end was cut by 0 bases, the J end by 1 base, with 11 bases between. The CDR3 covers 15 residues. Germline V gene data show CDR1 as DFQATT and CDR2 as SNEGSKA (reference sequence). CDR3 amino acids: CSARDPAARTDTQYF. DNA of the CDR3: TGCAGTGCTAGAGATCCGGCGGCGCGCACAGATACGCAGTATTTT.

Comments on this clonotype: A junction end diverges from the germline sequence, so it may reflect a read error. V and J are TRBV20-1 and TRBJ1-1; possible D gene TRBD1, 6 bases. The CDR3 has 13 residues. Germline lookup yields CDR1 DFQATT and CDR2 SNEGSKA (reference sequence). CDR3 coding DNA: TGCAGTGCCAGAGGACAGACCGGCACTGAAGCTTTCTTT. Translated: CSARGQTGTEAFF.

Ten or more counts support this clonotype. The rearrangement links TRBV4-2 to TRBJ1-2, with D perhaps TRBD1 (5 bases). V lost 6 bases and J 7 bases, leaving 18 bases between the germline ends. CDR1 is LGHNA, CDR2 YNFKEQ, per germline. The CDR3 has 14 amino acids. The CDR3 spells CASSPGVAGSGYTF. CDR3 nucleotide sequence: TGTGCCAGCAGTCCAGGAGTGGCAGGGAGTGGCTACACCTTC.

This clonotype was recorded at least ten times. The chain joins TRBV6-2 or TRBV6-3 to TRBJ1-1; weak D call: TRBD1 (5 bases). This CDR3 is built from 13 residues. From germline, CDR1 is MNHEY and CDR2 SVGEGT. V was trimmed by 0 bases and J by 8 bases, leaving 10 bases between them. In DNA form, the CDR3 reads TGTGCCAGCAGTTACTCGTTGAGGACAGAAGCTTTCTTT. It codes for CASSYSLRTEAFF.

This clonotype has ten or more counts. The V and J genes are TRBV6-5 and TRBJ2-3; a possible D gene is TRBD2 (6 bases). CDR1 is MNHEY and CDR2 is SVGAGI in the germline V gene. CDR3 length: 17 residues. With 9 bases removed from V and 7 bases from J, the gap between germline ends came to 29 bases. The CDR3 nucleotides are TGTGCCAGTTCGGGAGTTCAAATCCGGGACGGCGCCCATACGCAGTATTTT. It yields the protein CASSGVQIRDGAHTQYF.

This clonotype was observed a handful of times. This rearrangement joins TRBV28 to TRBJ1-4; tentative D call: TRBD1 (6 bases). The CDR3 runs 14 residues. V was clipped by 5 bases and J by 4 bases, with 11 bases between them. The germline CDR1 and CDR2 sequences are MDHEN and SYDVKM. The CDR3 reads CASSPGELNEKLFF. The CDR3 DNA is TGTGCCAGCAGTCCAGGGGAGCTTAATGAAAAACTGTTTTTT.

This clonotype was recorded a few times. The chain is built from TRBV5-1 and TRBJ1-4; D gene unclear. The V gene's germline CDR1 is SGHRS and CDR2 YFSETQ. Trimming cost V 3 bases and J 7 bases, with 19 bases left between them. The CDR3 runs to 16 residues. CDR3 sequence reads: CASSYLPDSGSEKLFF. CDR3 nucleotides: TGCGCCAGCAGCTACCTTCCGGACTCGGGCAGTGAAAAACTGTTTTTT.

The chain couples TRBV4-3 to TRBJ2-6, with D possibly matching TRBD2 (5 bases). The CDR3 consists of 16 residues. Germline CDR1 LGHNA, CDR2 YSLEER. The ends were cut back, 1 base at V and 0 bases at J, with 7 bases in the middle. The CDR3 reads CASSQAGNSGANVLTF. The CDR3 coding sequence is TGCGCCAGCAGCCAAGCCGGGAACTCTGGGGCCAACGTCCTGACTTTC.

This clonotype came up a few times. This chain uses TRBV28 with TRBJ1-4; D might be TRBD1 (5 bases). CDR3 size: 10 residues. Trimming removed 8 bases from V and 7 bases from J, with 5 bases in between. Germline V gene lookup returns CDR1 MDHEN and CDR2 SYDVKM. CDR3: CASGGEKLFF. For the CDR3, the DNA is TGTGCCAGCGGGGGTGAAAAACTGTTTTTT.

The rearrangement uses TRBV18 and TRBJ1-6; D is undetermined. This CDR3 is built from 18 residues. V was trimmed by 2 bases and J by 0 bases, leaving 14 bases between them. The germline gives CDR1 KGHSH, CDR2 LQKENI. The CDR3 protein is CASSPVDMGSSYNSPLHF. CDR3 DNA: TGTGCCAGCTCACCAGTAGATATGGGGAGCTCCTATAATTCACCCCTCCACTTT.

This clonotype was counted at least ten times. V is TRBV5-6 and J is TRBJ1-6; D is unclear. CDR1 SGHDT and CDR2 YYEEEE come from the germline V gene. CDR3 size: 16 residues. The ends were cut back, 4 bases at V and 10 bases at J, with 21 bases in the middle. The DNA for the CDR3 is TGTGCCAGCAGCCATACAAGAGCTACACCCGAATCACCCCTCCACTTT. Its translation: CASSHTRATPESPLHF.

There are many counts of this clonotype. The genes are TRBV4-2 and TRBJ2-6; D remains unclear. The CDR3 sequence is 17 residues long. Germline CDR1 is LGHNA and CDR2 is YNFKEQ. The germline V and J ends were trimmed by 0 bases and 0 bases, with 9 bases remaining between them. The CDR3 protein is CASSQERLISGANVLTF. In DNA, the CDR3 is TGTGCCAGCAGCCAAGAGCGACTGATCTCTGGGGCCAACGTCCTGACTTTC.

This clonotype was detected many times. The chain joins TRBV12-3 or TRBV12-4 to TRBJ1-2, with TRBD1 matching 8 bases. This CDR3 region has 13 residues. J gave up 2 bases and V 6 bases, and 2 bases lay outside the gene matches. CDR3 sequence: CASRQGANYGYTF. The CDR3 nucleotides read TGTGCCAGCAGGCAGGGGGCCAACTATGGCTACACCTTC.

In this sample, this clonotype turned up many times. This chain links TRBV3-1 with TRBJ2-3, with D perhaps matching TRBD2 (6 bases). Germline V lookup: CDR1 LGHDT, CDR2 YNNKEL (reference sequence). This CDR3 spans 15 amino acids. V was pared by 7 bases and J by 1 base, with 15 bases between. This CDR3 reads CASTLGGARTDTQYF. The CDR3 nucleotides are TGTGCCAGCACGCTAGGCGGGGCCCGCACAGATACGCAGTATTTT.

The chain links TRBV27 to TRBJ2-5, with 12 bases lining up with TRBD2. Germline V gene sequence: CDR1 MNHEY, CDR2 SMNVEV (reference sequence). V dropped 0 bases and J dropped 6; count of bases not matched to a gene: 8. The CDR3 length is 17 residues. CDR3 sequence (DNA): TGTGCCAGCAGTTTATCGGCTAGCGGGGGGGACAGAAAGACCCAGTACTTC. Its translation: CASSLSASGGDRKTQYF.

This clonotype was counted many times. This chain links TRBV7-8 with TRBJ2-7, with D maybe TRBD1 (5 bases). The CDR3 spans 15 residues. CDR1 and CDR2 (germline): SGHVS, FQNEAQ. V lost 5 bases and J 5 bases, leaving 19 bases between the germline ends. CDR3 bases: TGTGCCAGCAGCCGCCGCGGCGGTCTAGGGGACGAGCAGTACTTC. This gives the protein CASSRRGGLGDEQYF.

This clonotype was counted a few times. V usage is TRBV3-1 and J usage is TRBJ2-2; TRBD2 matches 7 bases. CDR3 size: 16 residues. V was clipped by 5 bases and J by 4 bases; unmatched bases: 10. The germline CDR1 and CDR2 sequences are LGHDT and YNNKEL (reference sequence). CDR3 sequence: CASSLRTSAGTGELFF. The CDR3 bases are TGTGCCAGCAGCTTACGAACTAGCGCAGGCACCGGGGAGCTGTTTTTT.

This clonotype was picked up a small number of times. This chain links TRBV3-1 with TRBJ2-2; 8 bases align to TRBD1. The CDR3 is 14 residues long. The ends lost 5 bases at V and 5 bases at J; junction bases unmatched: 4. Germline assignment: CDR1 LGHDT and CDR2 YNNKEL (reference sequence). The CDR3 here is CASSGRGQTGELFF. The DNA of the CDR3 is TGTGCCAGCAGCGGCAGGGGGCAAACCGGGGAGCTGTTTTTT. The entire variable domain, with the rest obtained from reference TRBV3-1 and TRBJ2-2, is as follows: DTAVSQTPKYLVTQMGNDKSIKCEQNLGHDTMYWYKQDSKKFLKIMFSYNNKELIINETVPNRFSPKSPDKAHLNLHINSLELGDSAVYFCASSGRGQTGELFFGEGSRLTVL.

This clonotype came up a few times. J is TRBJ1-4 and V is TRBV5-1; D is unclear. This CDR3 is 17 amino acids long. The germline CDR1 and CDR2 sequences are SGHRS and YFSETQ. V shed 1 base and J shed 0 bases, with 13 bases lying between them. The CDR3 is CASSLTSDFATNEKLFF. The CDR3 nucleotides are TGCGCCAGCAGCTTGACGTCCGACTTTGCAACTAATGAAAAACTGTTTTTT.

This clonotype was counted ten times or more. This chain uses TRBV20-1 with TRBJ1-5; D is unresolved. V was clipped by 6 bases and J by 4 bases, with 16 bases between them. This CDR3 region has 14 residues. Germline V lookup: CDR1 DFQATT, CDR2 SNEGSKA (reference sequence). CDR3 sequence reads: CSAPTLQLNQPQHF. In DNA form, the CDR3 reads TGCAGTGCCCCGACACTACAGCTTAATCAGCCCCAGCATTTT.

This clonotype was seen repeatedly, ten times or more. The chain is built from TRBV12-3 or TRBV12-4 and TRBJ2-5; D perhaps matches TRBD2 (5 bases). The length of the CDR3 is 15 residues. Trimming pared 4 bases from V and 2 bases from J, leaving 14 bases between. CDR3 nucleotides: TGTGCCAGCAGTTCGTCCGCCCGGGGACAAGAGACCCAGTACTTC. Its translation: CASSSSARGQETQYF.

This clonotype turned up a few times. V and J are TRBV29-1 and TRBJ1-2; 8 positions match TRBD1. Germline lookup yields CDR1 SQVTM and CDR2 ANQGSEA. V dropped 5 bases and J dropped 4; count of bases not matched to a gene: 12. The CDR3 sequence is 15 residues long. As DNA, the CDR3 is TGCAGCGTTCTACAGGGGGACGGACTGGGCTATGGCTACACCTTC. This gives the protein CSVLQGDGLGYGYTF.

The rearrangement links TRBV3-1 to TRBJ1-1; D perhaps matches TRBD1 (6 bases). V lost 0 bases and J 5 bases, leaving 13 bases between the germline ends. The CDR3 extends over 15 amino acids. Per germline, CDR1 LGHDT and CDR2 YNNKEL (reference sequence). CDR3 nucleotide sequence: TGTGCCAGCAGCCAAGAGCCGGGGGCGGGGACTGAAGCTTTCTTT. Translation: CASSQEPGAGTEAFF.

This clonotype was counted many times. The rearrangement links TRBV18 to TRBJ1-2, with unresolved D. This CDR3 spans 15 amino acids. Germline CDR1 KGHSH, CDR2 LQKENI. The V gene lost 3 bases and the J gene lost 0 bases, with 11 bases spanning the gap. The CDR3 DNA sequence: TGTGCCAGCTCACCGGTTGAAGTCACTAACTATGGCTACACCTTC. The encoded protein is CASSPVEVTNYGYTF.

The V call is TRBV7-2, the J call TRBJ2-7; D remains unclear. CDR1 and CDR2 from the germline V gene are SGHTA and FQGNSA. Trimming stripped 6 bases from V and 6 bases from J, with 15 bases between. This CDR3 has 13 amino acids. This CDR3 reads CASSPVGGLEQYF. The CDR3 nucleotides are TGTGCCAGCAGTCCGGTGGGCGGCCTCGAGCAGTACTTC.

This clonotype was detected a few times. The chain joins TRBV7-2 to TRBJ2-3; D gene uncertain. This CDR3 is built from 14 residues. Germline lookup yields CDR1 SGHTA and CDR2 FQGNSA. Trimming cost V 2 bases and J 2 bases, with 8 bases left between them. The CDR3 DNA reads TGTGCCAGCAGCTTAACGGGTACCACAGATACGCAGTATTTT. Translation gives CASSLTGTTDTQYF.

The chain is built from TRBV20-1 and TRBJ2-2, with TRBD2 matching 11 bases. The trim removed 4 bases at V and 4 bases at J, leaving 5 bases unmatched. This CDR3 comprises 15 residues. The germline V gene has CDR1 DFQATT and CDR2 SNEGSKA (reference sequence). CDR3 region: CSATSGGLGTGELFF. CDR3 DNA sequence: TGCAGTGCTACTAGCGGGGGGCTGGGCACCGGGGAGCTGTTTTTT.